The 2 T cell receptor beta chains presented below share a single source sample, sequenced in a study of early T cells in non-severe SARS-CoV-2 infection. TCRdb passed the 5' RACE reads through MiXCR, listing each CDR3 protein once. Of more than 30,000 distinct CDR3 sequences in the sample, 5.8% were seen once. Material for sequencing was whole blood. The receptors derive from an adult who was a healthcare worker with PCR-confirmed SARS-CoV-2 infection or an uninfected control (not recorded which).

This clonotype occurred many times. The CDR3 is CASSPGTAQETQYF. The CDR3 nucleotides are TGTGCCAGCAGCCCAGGGACAGCTCAAGAGACCCAGTACTTC. The chain employs TRBV7-8 and TRBJ2-5; 7 bases map to TRBD1. V shed 5 bases, J shed 2 bases, and the junction held 5 bases outside the gene matches. Germline CDR1 SGHVS, CDR2 FQNEAQ. The CDR3 contains 14 residues. Full variable domain (missing parts from reference TRBV7-8 and TRBJ2-5): GAGVSQSPRYKVAKRGQDVALRCDPISGHVSLFWYQQALGQGPEFLTYFQNEAQLDKSGLPSDRFFAERPEGSVSTLKIQRTQQEDSAVYLCASSPGTAQETQYFGPGTRLLVL.

In this sample, this clonotype turned up many times. V usage is TRBV12-3 or TRBV12-4 and J usage is TRBJ2-3, with TRBD2 identical over 7 bases. The V segment lost 7 bases and the J segment 6 bases; nucleotides outside the gene matches: 13. The length of the CDR3 is 15 residues. CDR3 region: CASTWGGLVTDTQYF. The CDR3 bases are TGTGCCAGCACCTGGGGGGGTTTGGTTACGGATACGCAGTATTTT.